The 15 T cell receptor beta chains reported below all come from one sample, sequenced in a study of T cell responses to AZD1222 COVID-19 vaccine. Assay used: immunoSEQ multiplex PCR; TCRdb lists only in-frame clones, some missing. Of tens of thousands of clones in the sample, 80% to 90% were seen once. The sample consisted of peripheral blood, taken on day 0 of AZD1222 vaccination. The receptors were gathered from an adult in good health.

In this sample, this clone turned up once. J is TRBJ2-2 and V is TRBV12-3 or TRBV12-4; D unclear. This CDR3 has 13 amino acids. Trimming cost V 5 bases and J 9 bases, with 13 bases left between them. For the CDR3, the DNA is TGTGCCAGCAGTCCCCGAGTATTCTGGGAGCTGTTTTTT. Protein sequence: CASSPRVFWELFF.

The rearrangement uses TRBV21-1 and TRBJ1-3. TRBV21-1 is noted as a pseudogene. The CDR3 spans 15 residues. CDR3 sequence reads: CASSRSYVSGNTIYF. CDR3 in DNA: TGTGCCAGCAGCCGGAGCTACGTCTCTGGAAACACCATATATTTT.

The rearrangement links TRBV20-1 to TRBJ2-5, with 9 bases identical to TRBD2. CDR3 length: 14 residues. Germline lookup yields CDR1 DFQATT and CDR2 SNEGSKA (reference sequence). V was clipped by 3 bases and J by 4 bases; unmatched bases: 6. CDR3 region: CSASLIAGAETQYF. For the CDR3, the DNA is TGCAGTGCTAGTCTCATAGCGGGGGCAGAGACCCAGTACTTC.

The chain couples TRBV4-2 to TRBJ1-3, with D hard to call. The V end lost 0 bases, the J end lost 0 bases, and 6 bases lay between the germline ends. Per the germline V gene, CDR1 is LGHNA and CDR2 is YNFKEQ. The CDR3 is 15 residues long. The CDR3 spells CASSQERFSGNTIYF. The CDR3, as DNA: TGTGCCAGCAGCCAAGAGCGATTCTCTGGAAACACCATATATTTT.

CDR3 in amino acids: CASSQLYEQYF. The CDR3, as DNA: TGTGCCAGCAGCCAGCTCTACGAGCAGTACTTC. V is TRBV6-2 or TRBV6-3 and J is TRBJ2-7; no firm D call. V dropped 6 bases and J dropped 3 bases, with 6 bases sitting between them. The germline V gene encodes CDR1 MNHEY and CDR2 SVGEGT. CDR3 size: 11 residues.

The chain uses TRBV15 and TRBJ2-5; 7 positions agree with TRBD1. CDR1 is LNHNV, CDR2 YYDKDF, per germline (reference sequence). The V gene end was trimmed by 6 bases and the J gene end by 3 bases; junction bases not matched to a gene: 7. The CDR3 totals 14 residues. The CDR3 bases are TGTGCCACCAGAGAAGGGACAGCAGAAGAGACCCAGTACTTC. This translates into CATREGTAEETQYF.

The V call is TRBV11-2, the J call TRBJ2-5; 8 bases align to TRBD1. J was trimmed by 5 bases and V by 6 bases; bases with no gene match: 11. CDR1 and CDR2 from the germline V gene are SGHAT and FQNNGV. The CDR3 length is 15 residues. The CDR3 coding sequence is TGTGCCAGCAGTGTCGCCGGGACAGGTTGGGAGACCCAGTACTTC. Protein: CASSVAGTGWETQYF.

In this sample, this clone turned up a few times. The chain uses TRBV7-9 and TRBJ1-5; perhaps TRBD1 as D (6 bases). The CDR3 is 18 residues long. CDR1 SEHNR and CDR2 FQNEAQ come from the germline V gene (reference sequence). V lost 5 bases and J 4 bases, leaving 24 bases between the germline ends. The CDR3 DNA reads TGTGCCAGCAGCCCGTGGGCCGACGGGCAGGGGCCTAATCAGCCCCAGCATTTT. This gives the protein CASSPWADGQGPNQPQHF. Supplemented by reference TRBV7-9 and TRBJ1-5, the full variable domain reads DTGVSQNPRHKITKRGQNVTFRCDPISEHNRLYWYRQTLGQGPEFLTYFQNEAQLEKSRLLSDRFSAERPKGSFSTLEIQRTEQGDSAMYLCASSPWADGQGPNQPQHFGDGTRLSIL.

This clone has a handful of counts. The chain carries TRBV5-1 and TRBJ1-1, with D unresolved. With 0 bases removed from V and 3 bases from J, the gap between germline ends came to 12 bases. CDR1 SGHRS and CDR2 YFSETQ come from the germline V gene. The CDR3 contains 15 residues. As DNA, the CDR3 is TGCGCCAGCAGCTTGGACTACGTTAGGGACACTGAAGCTTTCTTT. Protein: CASSLDYVRDTEAFF.

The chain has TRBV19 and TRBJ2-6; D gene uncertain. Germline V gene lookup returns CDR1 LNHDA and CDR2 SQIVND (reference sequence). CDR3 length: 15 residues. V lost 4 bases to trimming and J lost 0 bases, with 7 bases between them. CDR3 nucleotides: TGTGCCAGTAGTAAATACCTCTCTGGGGCCAACGTCCTGACTTTC. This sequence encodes CASSKYLSGANVLTF. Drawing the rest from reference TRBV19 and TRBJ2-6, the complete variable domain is DGGITQSPKYLFRKEGQNVTLSCEQNLNHDAMYWYRQDPGQGLRLIYYSQIVNDFQKGDIAEGYSVSREKKESFPLTVTSAQKNPTAFYLCASSKYLSGANVLTFGAGSRLTVL.

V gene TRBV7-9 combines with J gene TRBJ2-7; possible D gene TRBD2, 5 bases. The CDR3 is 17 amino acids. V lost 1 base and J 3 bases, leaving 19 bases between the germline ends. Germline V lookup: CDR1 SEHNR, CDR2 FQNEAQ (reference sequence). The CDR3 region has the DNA TGTGCCAGCAGCTTAGTGGCGGGCCCTGGTATAAACTACGAGCAGTACTTC. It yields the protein CASSLVAGPGINYEQYF.

The CDR3 DNA reads as TGTGCCAGCTCACCATATAGCGCAGATACGCAGTATTTT. It encodes CASSPYSADTQYF. The chain employs TRBV18 and TRBJ2-3; perhaps TRBD2 as D (5 bases). CDR1 and CDR2 (germline): KGHSH, LQKENI. The CDR3 is 13 residues long. Trimming left V 2 bases short and J 4 bases short, with 7 bases between.

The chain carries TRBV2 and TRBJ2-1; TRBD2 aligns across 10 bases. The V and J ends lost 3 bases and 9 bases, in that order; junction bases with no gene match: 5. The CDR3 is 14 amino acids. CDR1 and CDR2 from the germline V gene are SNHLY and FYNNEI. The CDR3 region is CASSDIAGGSEQFF. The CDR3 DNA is TGTGCCAGCAGTGATATAGCGGGGGGATCTGAGCAGTTCTTC.

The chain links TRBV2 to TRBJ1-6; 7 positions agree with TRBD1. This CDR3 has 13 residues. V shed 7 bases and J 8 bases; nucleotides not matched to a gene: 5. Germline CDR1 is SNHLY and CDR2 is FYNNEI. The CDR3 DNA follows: TGTGCCAGCACTGGGACAGAAGATTCACCCCTCCACTTT. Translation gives CASTGTEDSPLHF.

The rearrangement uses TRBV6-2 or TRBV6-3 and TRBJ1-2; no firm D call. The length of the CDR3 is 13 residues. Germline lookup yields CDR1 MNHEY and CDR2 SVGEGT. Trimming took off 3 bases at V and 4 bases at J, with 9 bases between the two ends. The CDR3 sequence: CASSYPLSYGYTF. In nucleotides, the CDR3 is TGTGCCAGCAGTTATCCCCTGAGCTATGGCTACACCTTC.